This passage covers 20 T cell receptor beta chains from one sample sequenced in a study of CD8+ T cells in alopecia areata. Sequencing relied on a cDNA template that was reverse transcribed from extracted RNA. The table came from immunoSEQ multiplex PCR; TCRdb's copy has only in-frame clones and leaves some out. The repertoire includes more than 150,000 clones, around 60% of them detected once, and 3% to 3.5% sits in the top ten. Treatment given: oral pan-JAK inhibitor, 5-10 mg twice daily. The sample in question was CD4+ T cells sorted from blood, obtained at week 4, from a patient treated with tofacitinib. All receptors come from a human donor with alopecia areata.

This clone showed up just a few times. V gene TRBV28 combines with J gene TRBJ1-1; D remains ambiguous. CDR3 length equals 14 residues. V dropped 8 bases and J dropped 3 bases, with 16 bases sitting between them. CDR1 is MDHEN, CDR2 SYDVKM, per germline. CDR3 region: CASHSVGFDTEAFF. The CDR3 bases are TGTGCCAGCCACTCGGTGGGGTTTGACACTGAAGCTTTCTTT.

The CDR3, as DNA: TGCGCCAGCAGCTCCGCTACTAGCCCCGAGCAGTTCTTC. Amino acid sequence: CASSSATSPEQFF. The chain uses TRBV5-1 and TRBJ2-1; D might be TRBD2 (6 bases). Germline assignment: CDR1 SGHRS and CDR2 YFSETQ. V was shortened by 3 bases and J by 10 bases, with 14 bases between the two germline ends. CDR3 length: 13 residues.

The chain links TRBV30 to TRBJ2-3; the match to TRBD2 covers 12 bases. Germline CDR1 reads GTSNPN; CDR2 reads SVGIG (reference sequence). The CDR3 has 16 residues. V lost 3 bases to trimming and J lost 7 bases; unmatched junction nucleotides: 11. The CDR3 DNA reads as TGTGCCTGGAGCGAGCCCCTAGCGGGGGGGCTGAATACGCAGTATTTT. Protein: CAWSEPLAGGLNTQYF.

The chain is built from TRBV2 and TRBJ1-2, with D perhaps TRBD1 (6 bases). Germline CDR1 is SNHLY and CDR2 is FYNNEI. The CDR3 consists of 14 residues. The V end was cut by 10 bases, the J end by 1 base, with 16 bases between. For the CDR3, the DNA is TGTGCCATAAGACAGGATTCCCTTAACTATGGCTACACCTTC. This encodes CAIRQDSLNYGYTF.

A few counts support this clone. This sequence joins TRBV30 and TRBJ1-3; a weak D match, TRBD1 (5 bases). The CDR3 extends over 14 amino acids. Between the trimmed V and J ends, which lost 4 bases and 1 base, there was a span of 11 bases. Germline values: CDR1 GTSNPN, CDR2 SVGIG (reference sequence). CDR3 protein: CAWNRGGSGNTIYF. As DNA, the CDR3 is TGTGCCTGGAATCGCGGGGGATCTGGAAACACCATATATTTT.

This clone was picked up one time. The chain joins TRBV30 to TRBJ2-7; D gene unclear. Trimming stripped 8 bases from V and 0 bases from J, with 14 bases between. Germline V CDR1 and CDR2: GTSNPN, SVGIG (reference sequence). This CDR3 is 13 amino acids long. The CDR3 loop is CAQTVANSYEQYF. The CDR3 coding sequence is TGTGCCCAGACGGTCGCTAACTCCTACGAGCAGTACTTC.

The chain uses TRBV30 and TRBJ2-1, with D perhaps TRBD1 (6 bases). Germline values: CDR1 GTSNPN, CDR2 SVGIG (reference sequence). Between the trimmed V and J ends, which lost 5 bases and 4 bases, there was a span of 9 bases. The CDR3 covers 12 residues. CDR3 sequence: CAWGQPYNEQFF. In DNA form, the CDR3 reads TGTGCCTGGGGACAGCCTTACAATGAGCAGTTCTTC.

This clone was counted only a few times. CDR3 sequence (DNA): TGTGCCAGCAGCCAAAGGACAGGGGCATCCACAAGGAATCAGCCCCAGCATTTT. Translation: CASSQRTGASTRNQPQHF. This sequence joins TRBV7-4 and TRBJ1-5; TRBD1 aligns across 9 bases. The CDR3 is 18 amino acids. Germline CDR1 reads SGHVT; CDR2 reads SQSDAQ. The J segment lost 4 bases and the V segment lost 5 bases, leaving 15 bases of the junction unmatched.

In DNA, the CDR3 is TGTGCCAGCAGTGAAGCGTTGGGGGGAGGGCAGCCCCAGCATTTT. Translation: CASSEALGGGQPQHF. The genes are TRBV2 and TRBJ1-5; D is possibly TRBD1 (5 bases). Trimming pared 0 bases from V and 7 bases from J, leaving 13 bases between. Germline V lookup: CDR1 SNHLY, CDR2 FYNNEI. This CDR3 has 15 residues.

The J gene is TRBJ2-1, the V gene TRBV30, with 9 bases aligning to TRBD1. V lost 4 bases and J lost 7; bases outside the gene matches: 8. CDR1 is GTSNPN and CDR2 is SVGIG in the germline V gene (reference sequence). This CDR3 is 14 amino acids long. In nucleotides, the CDR3 is TGTGCCTGGAACCGGGACAGGGTGGGGAATGAGCAGTTCTTC. This codes for CAWNRDRVGNEQFF. The entire variable domain, with the rest obtained from reference TRBV30 and TRBJ2-1, is as follows: SQTIHQWPATLVQPVGSPLSLECTVEGTSNPNLYWYRQAAGRGLQLLFYSVGIGQISSEVPQNLSASRPQDRQFILSSKKLLLSDSGFYLCAWNRDRVGNEQFFGPGTRLTVL.

The V gene is TRBV30, the J gene TRBJ1-6; possibly TRBD1 for D (5 bases). The V end was cut by 4 bases, the J end by 9 bases, with 19 bases between. Germline V gene data show CDR1 as GTSNPN and CDR2 as SVGIG (reference sequence). The CDR3 runs to 15 residues. The CDR3 region has the DNA TGTGCCTGGACCCAAGAAGCAGGGTACGGTTCACCCCTCCACTTT. Amino acid sequence: CAWTQEAGYGSPLHF.

This rearrangement joins TRBV29-1 to TRBJ1-1; maybe TRBD1 (5 bases). V shed 6 bases and J shed 2 bases, with 13 bases lying between them. This CDR3 has 13 residues. Germline V CDR1 and CDR2: SQVTM, ANQGSEA. CDR3 in amino acids: CSVTRQLNTEAFF. The CDR3 DNA follows: TGCAGCGTAACCCGACAGCTAAACACTGAAGCTTTCTTT.

This clone has more than one count but fewer than ten. This chain joins TRBV25-1 and TRBJ2-3, with D perhaps TRBD1 (6 bases). Germline CDR1 is MGHDK and CDR2 is SYGVNS. V lost 4 bases to trimming and J lost 8 bases, with 13 bases between them. This CDR3 is built from 13 residues. The CDR3 nucleotides read TGTGCCAGCAGTGGCACAGGGCAGCGTACGCAGTATTTT. It translates to CASSGTGQRTQYF. The full variable domain, its missing parts supplied by reference TRBV25-1 and TRBJ2-3, is EADIYQTPRYLVIGTGKKITLECSQTMGHDKMYWYQQDPGMELHLIHYSYGVNSTEKGDLSSESTVSRIRTEHFPLTLESARPSHTSQYLCASSGTGQRTQYFGPGTRLTVL.

The CDR3 loop reads CASGPRNTEAFF. DNA of the CDR3: TGTGCCAGCGGACCACGGAACACTGAAGCTTTCTTT. The chain uses TRBV6-5 and TRBJ1-1; D not certain. The CDR3 loop spans 12 amino acids. V lost 8 bases, J lost 1 base, and 8 bases lay in between. Looked up from germline, CDR1 is MNHEY and CDR2 is SVGAGI.

This clone was observed once. J is TRBJ2-5 and V is TRBV7-2; 7 nucleotides align to TRBD2. The length of the CDR3 is 13 residues. CDR1 SGHTA and CDR2 FQGNSA come from the germline V gene. The junction had 2 bases not matched to a gene; V was cut back by 5 bases and J by 2 bases. CDR3 DNA: TGTGCCAGCAGCGGGACTAATCAAGAGACCCAGTACTTC. Amino acids: CASSGTNQETQYF.

The chain employs TRBV27 and TRBJ1-2; no definite D call. The CDR3 extends over 13 amino acids. V shed 3 bases and J shed 8 bases, with 13 bases lying between them. The germline V gene encodes CDR1 MNHEY and CDR2 SMNVEV (reference sequence). The CDR3 region has the DNA TGTGCCAGCAGTTTGAAGGGCAGCGGCGGCTACACCTTC. It encodes CASSLKGSGGYTF.

The V and J genes are TRBV30 and TRBJ2-3, with a possible D match to TRBD2 (5 bases). Trimming cost V 3 bases and J 4 bases, with 14 bases left between them. Germline V gene lookup returns CDR1 GTSNPN and CDR2 SVGIG (reference sequence). The CDR3 runs 14 residues. The DNA of the CDR3 is TGTGCCTGGAGCCTGGGGAGAACCTCAGATACGCAGTATTTT. The encoded protein is CAWSLGRTSDTQYF.

The chain combines TRBV9 with TRBJ2-7, with D tentatively TRBD1 (6 bases). Germline lookup yields CDR1 SGDLS and CDR2 YYNGEE. V was pared by 2 bases and J by 2 bases, with 14 bases between. The CDR3 is made up of 15 amino acids. The CDR3 loop reads CASSVRGALAYEQYF. The CDR3 DNA sequence: TGTGCCAGCAGCGTCAGGGGTGCCTTGGCCTACGAGCAGTACTTC.

The V and J genes are TRBV19 and TRBJ2-2, with 8 nucleotides matching TRBD1. Losses at the gene ends were 8 bases for V and 9 bases for J; bases not matched to a gene: 20. Germline values: CDR1 LNHDA, CDR2 SQIVND (reference sequence). This CDR3 is 17 amino acids long. The CDR3 reads CASVQGAQGTRSWELFF. The CDR3 DNA reads as TGTGCCAGTGTTCAGGGGGCACAGGGGACGCGCTCCTGGGAGCTGTTTTTT. The complete variable domain, with remaining parts taken from reference TRBV19 and TRBJ2-2, reads DGGITQSPKYLFRKEGQNVTLSCEQNLNHDAMYWYRQDPGQGLRLIYYSQIVNDFQKGDIAEGYSVSREKKESFPLTVTSAQKNPTAFYLCASVQGAQGTRSWELFFGEGSRLTVL.

The chain combines TRBV7-2 with TRBJ2-7; D is undetermined. This CDR3 has 13 amino acids. Trimming took 5 bases from V and 7 from J, leaving 15 bases between them. Germline V lookup: CDR1 SGHTA, CDR2 FQGNSA. This CDR3 is CASSLDRRGEQYF. In nucleotides, the CDR3 is TGTGCCAGCAGCCTAGACCGTCGAGGAGAGCAGTACTTC.